Following are 20 T cell receptor beta chains from one sample sequenced in a study of T cells after yellow fever vaccination. TCRdb redid the calling of the 5' RACE reads with MiXCR, one entry per CDR3 protein. The sample holds some 340,000 distinct CDR3 sequences, about 10% seen once. This specimen consisted of CD4+ T cells sorted from PBMCs, obtained 45 days after the yellow fever booster vaccination. Receptors originate from a young man who received the YFV17D yellow fever vaccine.

The chain joins TRBV10-3 to TRBJ1-2; D is unclear. Germline V CDR1 and CDR2: ENHRY, SYGVKD. The V end lost 4 bases, the J end lost 8 bases, and 17 bases lay between the germline ends. The CDR3 is 14 amino acids. In DNA form, the CDR3 reads TGTGCCATCAGTGCCGACTCCCTTTCTAGGGGCTACACCTTC. This gives the protein CAISADSLSRGYTF.

The chain couples TRBV7-2 to TRBJ2-5, with 9 positions matching TRBD1. The CDR3 sequence is 16 residues long. In germline, CDR1 is SGHTA, CDR2 FQGNSA. Trimming removed 8 bases from V and 5 bases from J; junction bases left unmatched: 15. The CDR3 loop reads CASGTYTGGSGETQYF. CDR3 bases: TGTGCCAGCGGAACTTATACAGGGGGCTCAGGGGAGACCCAGTACTTC.

This clonotype has a handful of counts. This rearrangement joins TRBV30 to TRBJ1-2; D not resolved. The V gene lost 1 base and the J gene lost 1 base, with 4 bases spanning the gap. From germline, CDR1 is GTSNPN and CDR2 SVGIG (reference sequence). This CDR3 is built from 12 residues. CDR3 sequence (DNA): TGTGCCTGGAGTGAGTTTAACTATGGCTACACCTTC. This sequence encodes CAWSEFNYGYTF.

This chain connects TRBV7-2 to TRBJ2-2, with a weak D call TRBD2 (5 bases). Trimming took off 2 bases at V and 0 bases at J, with 10 bases between the two ends. This CDR3 spans 16 amino acids. Per germline, CDR1 SGHTA and CDR2 FQGNSA. CDR3 DNA: TGTGCCAGCAGCTTATTCCCGGGGTCGAACACCGGGGAGCTGTTTTTT. Translated, it gives CASSLFPGSNTGELFF.

The chain is built from TRBV7-8 and TRBJ2-1, with a weak D call TRBD2 (7 bases). This CDR3 region has 15 residues. CDR1 is SGHVS, CDR2 FQNEAQ, per germline. Trimming left V 8 bases short and J 6 bases short, with 20 bases between. The CDR3 nucleotides are TGTGCCAGCCGCACCCGCGGGGGCCAGGGCAATGAGCAGTTCTTC. It translates to CASRTRGGQGNEQFF.

The gene calls are TRBV6-6 and TRBJ1-5, with 8 bases lining up with TRBD1. V lost 0 bases to trimming and J lost 6 bases; unmatched junction nucleotides: 10. The CDR3 is 17 residues long. Looked up from germline, CDR1 is MNHNY and CDR2 is SVGAGI (reference sequence). In DNA, the CDR3 is TGTGCCAGCAGTTACTCCGGACGTGGACAGGGTGGTCAGCCCCAGCATTTT. Translating it yields CASSYSGRGQGGQPQHF.

The table lists this clonotype with a few counts. The chain is built from TRBV7-2 and TRBJ2-2; no definite D call. With 1 base removed from V and 4 bases from J, the gap between germline ends came to 4 bases. The CDR3 contains 13 residues. Germline V gene sequence: CDR1 SGHTA, CDR2 FQGNSA. The DNA of the CDR3 is TGTGCCAGCAGCTTAGTGCCCACCGGGGAGCTGTTTTTT. Translating gives CASSLVPTGELFF.

The V call is TRBV12-3 or TRBV12-4, the J call TRBJ2-5; TRBD1 is a possible D gene (6 bases). CDR3 length: 15 amino acids. Trimming removed 6 bases at V and 2 bases at J, with 16 bases between. CDR3 loop: CASSNRVGRQETQYF. The CDR3 DNA sequence: TGTGCCAGCAGCAACAGGGTGGGCAGACAAGAGACCCAGTACTTC.

The chain links TRBV4-2 to TRBJ1-3; weak D call: TRBD1 (5 bases). Trimming shortened V by 4 bases and J by 4 bases, and 17 bases separated the two germline ends. Germline V gives CDR1 LGHNA, CDR2 YNFKEQ. The CDR3 contains 16 residues. For the CDR3, the DNA is TGTGCCAGCAGCCCCGGGACGGACTCGAGGGGAAACACCATATATTTT. It translates to CASSPGTDSRGNTIYF.

In its sample, this clonotype was seen a few times. V usage is TRBV6-2 or TRBV6-3 and J usage is TRBJ2-7; possibly TRBD2 for D (6 bases). From germline, CDR1 is MNHEY and CDR2 SVGEGT. This CDR3 contains 15 residues. V was clipped by 5 bases and J by 0 bases, with 14 bases between them. As DNA, the CDR3 is TGTGCCAGCAGTACCGGGGGATTGGTCTCCTACGAGCAGTACGTC. It specifies CASSTGGLVSYEQYV.

There are a few counts of this clonotype. The chain is built from TRBV28 and TRBJ1-5; a possible D gene is TRBD1 (6 bases). V was shortened by 3 bases and J by 2 bases, with 17 bases between the two germline ends. There are 17 residues in the CDR3. Germline V CDR1 and CDR2: MDHEN, SYDVKM. CDR3 coding DNA: TGTGCCAGCAGTTTTGGGCAGGGGATCAAACGCAATCAGCCCCAGCATTTT. Translating gives CASSFGQGIKRNQPQHF.

The rearrangement uses TRBV7-9 and TRBJ1-3; tentative D call: TRBD1 (5 bases). Germline CDR1 SEHNR, CDR2 FQNEAQ (reference sequence). V lost 5 bases and J lost 0, with 23 bases in between. CDR3 length equals 19 residues. The CDR3 sequence is CASSPGGWSGPSSGNTIYF. CDR3 coding DNA: TGTGCCAGCAGCCCTGGGGGATGGTCAGGGCCCTCCTCTGGAAACACCATATATTTT.

The table lists this clonotype with a few counts. CDR3 sequence reads: CASSINPGQGARGYTF. DNA of the CDR3: TGTGCCAGCAGCATCAACCCGGGACAGGGGGCGCGGGGCTACACCTTC. The V and J genes are TRBV9 and TRBJ1-2, with 12 bases that match TRBD1. V shed 4 bases, J shed 8 bases, and the junction held 12 bases outside the gene matches. The CDR3 runs to 16 residues. In germline, CDR1 is SGDLS, CDR2 YYNGEE.

This clonotype was seen only a few times. The chain combines TRBV10-3 with TRBJ2-5; D might be TRBD1 or TRBD2, each matching 5 bases. Trimming left V 4 bases short and J 5 bases short, with 26 bases between. Germline values: CDR1 ENHRY, CDR2 SYGVKD. The CDR3 covers 18 residues. CDR3 sequence (DNA): TGTGCCATCAGTGGTTCGAGGGGACGTAGCGATTCTGCGGAGACCCAGTACTTC. Protein sequence: CAISGSRGRSDSAETQYF.

This clonotype appeared a single time. This may arise from a read error, as a much more abundant clone is one base away. V is TRBV11-2 and J is TRBJ2-3; D is possibly TRBD2 (6 bases). The CDR3 extends over 13 amino acids. Germline assignment: CDR1 SGHAT and CDR2 FQNNGV. CDR3 residues: CACSFTPGEAQYF. Written as DNA, the CDR3 is TGTGCCTGCAGCTTCACCCCCGGGGAGGCGCAGTATTTT.

The rearrangement links TRBV6-6 to TRBJ1-2; the D is unclear. The germline V gene encodes CDR1 MNHNY and CDR2 SVGAGI (reference sequence). CDR3 length: 14 residues. V was clipped by 6 bases and J by 6 bases, with 17 bases between them. CDR3 residues: CASSRSREENGYTF. The CDR3 bases are TGTGCCAGCAGCAGGTCTCGGGAAGAAAATGGCTACACCTTC.

This clonotype was picked up one time. One end of the junction fails to match germline, which may point to a read error. The CDR3 DNA reads TGCAGCGCTAGGGGTGGGCAGCACAACTATGGCTACACCTTC. Residues: CSARGGQHNYGYTF. V usage is TRBV20-1 and J usage is TRBJ1-2, with D possibly TRBD1 on 5 matching bases. This CDR3 has 14 residues. Germline CDR1 reads DFQATT; CDR2 reads SNEGSKA (reference sequence).

The rearrangement joins TRBV6-1 to TRBJ2-1, with 8 bases lining up with TRBD1. Losses at the gene ends were 8 bases for V and 8 bases for J; bases not matched to a gene: 14. CDR3 length equals 15 residues. Per the germline V gene, CDR1 is MNHNS and CDR2 is SASEGT. CDR3 sequence (DNA): TGTGCCAGCGGGGACCGACAGGGGACGGCGGATGAGCAGTTCTTC. Translation: CASGDRQGTADEQFF.

This chain uses TRBV4-3 with TRBJ2-7, with D unresolved. The CDR3 consists of 16 residues. Trimming left V 1 base short and J 2 bases short, with 15 bases between. The V gene's germline CDR1 is LGHNA and CDR2 YSLEER. The CDR3 loop reads CASSQGLRKGAYEQYF. In nucleotides, the CDR3 is TGCGCCAGCAGCCAAGGTTTGAGGAAAGGAGCCTACGAGCAGTACTTC.

J is TRBJ2-2 and V is TRBV7-2, with D perhaps given as TRBD1 or TRBD2 (5 bases each). Germline lookup yields CDR1 SGHTA and CDR2 FQGNSA. V shed 7 bases and J shed 10 bases, with 16 bases lying between them. The CDR3 has 13 residues. CDR3 bases: TGTGCCAGCACCCCCCAGCAGGGAGCGGAGCTGTTTTTT. This translates into CASTPQQGAELFF.